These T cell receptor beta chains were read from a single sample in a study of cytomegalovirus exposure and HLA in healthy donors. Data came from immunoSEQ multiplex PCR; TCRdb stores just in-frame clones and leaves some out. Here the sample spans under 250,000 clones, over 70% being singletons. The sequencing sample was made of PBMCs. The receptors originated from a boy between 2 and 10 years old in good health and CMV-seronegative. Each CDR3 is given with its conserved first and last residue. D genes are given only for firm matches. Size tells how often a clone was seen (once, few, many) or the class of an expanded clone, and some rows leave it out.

CDR3 DNA: TGTGCCAGCAGCGTTAGGACTAGCGGGGCCACAGATACGCAGTATTTT; CDR3 protein: CASSVRTSGATDTQYF; D gene: TRBD2; V gene: TRBV9; J gene: TRBJ2-3; clone size: .
CDR3 DNA: TGTGCCAGCAGCCGGACAGGGGCTAACTATGGCTACACCTTC; CDR3 protein: CASSRTGANYGYTF; D gene: TRBD1; V gene: TRBV14; J gene: TRBJ1-2; clone size: .
CDR3 DNA: TGTGCCAGCTCACCCTCAGCGGGACAGGACAGCAATCAGCCCCAGCATTTT; CDR3 protein: CASSPSAGQDSNQPQHF; D gene: TRBD1; V gene: TRBV18; J gene: TRBJ1-5; clone size: .
CDR3 DNA: TGCGCCAGCAGCGGACTAGCGGGAGACGAGCAGTACTTC; CDR3 protein: CASSGLAGDEQYF; D gene: TRBD2; V gene: TRBV10-2; J gene: TRBJ2-7; clone size: .
CDR3 DNA: TGTGCCAGCAGCTTAAGCGGGGGCTCCTATAATTCACCCCTCCACTTT; CDR3 protein: CASSLSGGSYNSPLHF; D gene: .; V gene: TRBV7-2; J gene: TRBJ1-6; clone size: few
CDR3 DNA: TGTGCCATCACCGACAGGGCCGGTTCACCCCTCCACTTT; CDR3 protein: CAITDRAGSPLHF; D gene: TRBD1; V gene: TRBV10-3; J gene: TRBJ1-6; clone size: .
CDR3 DNA: TGTGCCAGCAGCCCGAGCTCCTACGAGCAGTACTTC; CDR3 protein: CASSPSSYEQYF; D gene: .; V gene: TRBV6-6; J gene: TRBJ2-7; clone size: few
CDR3 DNA: TGTGCCAGCAGCCTCTGGACTGGCTTGAGGGATGAGCAGTTCTTC; CDR3 protein: CASSLWTGLRDEQFF; D gene: .; V gene: TRBV7-9; J gene: TRBJ2-1; clone size: .
CDR3 DNA: TGTGCCAGCAGGGGTGGGGGCTATAGCACAGATACGCAGTATTTT; CDR3 protein: CASRGGGYSTDTQYF; D gene: .; V gene: TRBV6-1; J gene: TRBJ2-3; clone size: .
CDR3 DNA: TGCGCCAGCAGTCGCCCATTGCACTTTTCCAATGAGCAGTTCTTC; CDR3 protein: CASSRPLHFSNEQFF; D gene: .; V gene: TRBV4-1; J gene: TRBJ2-1; clone size: .
CDR3 DNA: TGTGCCACCAGCAGAGAGAGACAGGGGGCTTTTGAGCAGTTCTTC; CDR3 protein: CATSRERQGAFEQFF; D gene: TRBD1; V gene: TRBV15; J gene: TRBJ2-1; clone size: few
CDR3 DNA: TGTGCCAGCAGCGTAGCCAACAAGGAGCGGGGGGGGAACACCGGGGAGCTGTTTTTT; CDR3 protein: CASSVANKERGGNTGELFF; D gene: TRBD2; V gene: TRBV9; J gene: TRBJ2-2; clone size: .
CDR3 DNA: TGTGCCAGCATTCCGCGGCAGTTCTTC; CDR3 protein: CASIPRQFF; D gene: .; V gene: TRBV2; J gene: TRBJ2-1; clone size: few
CDR3 DNA: TGTGCCAGCAGCGTAGAGCCTAGCGGCACAGATACGCAGTATTTT; CDR3 protein: CASSVEPSGTDTQYF; D gene: .; V gene: TRBV9; J gene: TRBJ2-3; clone size: .
CDR3 DNA: TGTGCCAGCAGCAGTGACCAGGCCCTTCGCTACGAGCAGTACTTC; CDR3 protein: CASSSDQALRYEQYF; D gene: .; V gene: TRBV27; J gene: TRBJ2-7; clone size: once
CDR3 DNA: TGTGCCAGCAGCTTGAAGGGGACGACGGGAGGGGAGACCCAGTACTTC; CDR3 protein: CASSLKGTTGGETQYF; D gene: TRBD2; V gene: TRBV5-4; J gene: TRBJ2-5; clone size: .
CDR3 DNA: TGCGCCAGCAGGCCAGGGGCTATGAACACTGAAGCTTTCTTT; CDR3 protein: CASRPGAMNTEAFF; D gene: .; V gene: TRBV4-1; J gene: TRBJ1-1; clone size: .
CDR3 DNA: TGCAGTGCCATGGGGGGAGAGACCCAGTACTTC; CDR3 protein: CSAMGGETQYF; D gene: .; V gene: TRBV20-1; J gene: TRBJ2-5; clone size: .
CDR3 DNA: TGTGCCAGCAGCTTAGAAGCTAGCGGGAAGGAGACCCAGTACTTC; CDR3 protein: CASSLEASGKETQYF; D gene: TRBD2; V gene: TRBV11-2; J gene: TRBJ2-5; clone size: .
CDR3 DNA: TGTGCCAGCAGCTTAGGGCCTAGCGGGACTAGCACAGATACGCAGTATTTT; CDR3 protein: CASSLGPSGTSTDTQYF; D gene: TRBD2; V gene: TRBV7-2; J gene: TRBJ2-3; clone size: .
CDR3 DNA: TGTGCCAGCAGCTTAGACGGACAGGGCACTGAAGCTTTCTTT; CDR3 protein: CASSLDGQGTEAFF; D gene: TRBD1; V gene: TRBV13; J gene: TRBJ1-1; clone size: .
CDR3 DNA: TGTGCCAGCAGTGAATGGCAGGGGGAGAATGAAAAACTGTTTTTT; CDR3 protein: CASSEWQGENEKLFF; D gene: TRBD1; V gene: TRBV6-1; J gene: TRBJ1-4; clone size: .
CDR3 DNA: TGCGCCAGCAGCCAAGCGACAGGGACGAGCTACGAGCAGTACTTC; CDR3 protein: CASSQATGTSYEQYF; D gene: TRBD1; V gene: TRBV4-1; J gene: TRBJ2-7; clone size: once
CDR3 DNA: TGTGCCAGCAGTCCCTATCGGGGAGGGGGGTCCTACGAGCAGTACTTC; CDR3 protein: CASSPYRGGGSYEQYF; D gene: .; V gene: TRBV27; J gene: TRBJ2-7; clone size: once
CDR3 DNA: TGTGCCAGCAGCTTAGACAGGGGGTCCACCTACGAGCAGTACTTC; CDR3 protein: CASSLDRGSTYEQYF; D gene: TRBD1; V gene: TRBV11-2; J gene: TRBJ2-7; clone size: .
CDR3 DNA: TGTGCCAGCTCACCACGCGACAGGGTGACGGTGGAAGAGACCCAGTACTTC; CDR3 protein: CASSPRDRVTVEETQYF; D gene: TRBD1; V gene: TRBV18; J gene: TRBJ2-5; clone size: .
CDR3 DNA: TGTGCCAGTAGTCGAGGACAGGCCGGAAACACCATATATTTT; CDR3 protein: CASSRGQAGNTIYF; D gene: TRBD1; V gene: TRBV19; J gene: TRBJ1-3; clone size: .
CDR3 DNA: TGTGCCAGCAGTGACCACAGGGAAGCGTATGAAAAACTGTTTTTT; CDR3 protein: CASSDHREAYEKLFF; D gene: .; V gene: TRBV2; J gene: TRBJ1-4; clone size: .
CDR3 DNA: TGTGCCAGCAGTGAAAGGGCGGGGGGGGGCTACGAGCAGTACTTC; CDR3 protein: CASSERAGGGYEQYF; D gene: TRBD2; V gene: TRBV2; J gene: TRBJ2-7; clone size: .
CDR3 DNA: TGTGCCAGTAGTATAGGGGACAACTCCTACGAGCAGTACTTC; CDR3 protein: CASSIGDNSYEQYF; D gene: .; V gene: TRBV19; J gene: TRBJ2-7; clone size: .
CDR3 DNA: TGTGCCAGCAGCAAAAGCCCAGGGGTCGATCAGCCCCAGCATTTT; CDR3 protein: CASSKSPGVDQPQHF; D gene: .; V gene: TRBV7-8; J gene: TRBJ1-5; clone size: .
CDR3 DNA: TGTGCCAGCGACGACAGGGGGCTGAGCCAAGAGACCCAGTACTTC; CDR3 protein: CASDDRGLSQETQYF; D gene: TRBD1; V gene: TRBV2; J gene: TRBJ2-5; clone size: once
CDR3 DNA: TGTGCCACCAGCCCCAGACTATCCACTGAAGCTTTCTTT; CDR3 protein: CATSPRLSTEAFF; D gene: .; V gene: TRBV15; J gene: TRBJ1-1; clone size: .
CDR3 DNA: TGTGCCAGGGGGAGGCCCAACACCGGGGAGCTGTTTTTT; CDR3 protein: CARGRPNTGELFF; D gene: .; V gene: TRBV2; J gene: TRBJ2-2; clone size: .
CDR3 DNA: TGTGCCAGCAGCTTAGGGGCTGGCGGGAGCTACAATGAGCAGTTCTTC; CDR3 protein: CASSLGAGGSYNEQFF; D gene: TRBD2; V gene: TRBV7-6; J gene: TRBJ2-1; clone size: once
CDR3 DNA: TGTGCCAGCAGTTTAGGGGACAGGGATAATTCACCCCTCCACTTT; CDR3 protein: CASSLGDRDNSPLHF; D gene: TRBD1; V gene: TRBV27; J gene: TRBJ1-6; clone size: .
CDR3 DNA: TGTGCCAGCAGCGTAGAGGGTATTAGCGGCACAGATACGCAGTATTTT; CDR3 protein: CASSVEGISGTDTQYF; D gene: .; V gene: TRBV9; J gene: TRBJ2-3; clone size: .
CDR3 DNA: TGTGCCAGCAGCTTCGGAGCAGGGGAAAATGAGCAGTTCTTC; CDR3 protein: CASSFGAGENEQFF; D gene: .; V gene: TRBV7-6; J gene: TRBJ2-1; clone size: once
CDR3 DNA: TGTGCCAGCAGTGAAAAGGGACAGGAGACAGGCTACACCTTC; CDR3 protein: CASSEKGQETGYTF; D gene: TRBD1; V gene: TRBV6-1; J gene: TRBJ1-2; clone size: .
CDR3 DNA: TGTGCCAGCAGTGCATTGGGGCTCTACAATGAGCAGTTCTTC; CDR3 protein: CASSALGLYNEQFF; D gene: .; V gene: TRBV6-1; J gene: TRBJ2-1; clone size: .
CDR3 DNA: TGTGCCATCAGTGAAAAACAGGTGCTCCTCCATGGCTACACCTTC; CDR3 protein: CAISEKQVLLHGYTF; D gene: .; V gene: TRBV10-3; J gene: TRBJ1-2; clone size: .